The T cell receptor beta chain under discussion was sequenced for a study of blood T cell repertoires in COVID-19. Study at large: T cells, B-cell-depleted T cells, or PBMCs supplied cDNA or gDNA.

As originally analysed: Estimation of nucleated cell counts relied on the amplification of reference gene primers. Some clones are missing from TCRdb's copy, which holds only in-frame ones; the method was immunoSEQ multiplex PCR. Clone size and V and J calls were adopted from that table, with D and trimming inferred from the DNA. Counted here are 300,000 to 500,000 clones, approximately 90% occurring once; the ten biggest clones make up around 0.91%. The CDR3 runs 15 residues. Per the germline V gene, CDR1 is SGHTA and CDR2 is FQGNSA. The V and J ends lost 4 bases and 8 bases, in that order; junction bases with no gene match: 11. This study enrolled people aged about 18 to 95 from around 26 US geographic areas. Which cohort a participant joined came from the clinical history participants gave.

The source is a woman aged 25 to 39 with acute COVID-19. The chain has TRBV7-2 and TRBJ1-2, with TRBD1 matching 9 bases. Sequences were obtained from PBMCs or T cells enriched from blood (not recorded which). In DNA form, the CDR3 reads TGTGCCAGCAGCTCGAATTCACAGGGGGCGACCGGCTACACCTTC. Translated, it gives CASSSNSQGATGYTF.